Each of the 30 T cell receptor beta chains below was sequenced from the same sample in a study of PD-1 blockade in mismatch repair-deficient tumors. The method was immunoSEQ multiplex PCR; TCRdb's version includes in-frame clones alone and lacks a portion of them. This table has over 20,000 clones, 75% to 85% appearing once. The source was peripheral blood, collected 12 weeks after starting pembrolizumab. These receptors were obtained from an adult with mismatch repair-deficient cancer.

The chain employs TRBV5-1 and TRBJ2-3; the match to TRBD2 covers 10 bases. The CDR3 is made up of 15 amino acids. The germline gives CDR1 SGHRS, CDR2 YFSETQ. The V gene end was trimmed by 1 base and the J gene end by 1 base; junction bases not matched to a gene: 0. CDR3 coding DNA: TGCGCCAGCAGCTTGCTAGCGGGAGGCACAGATACGCAGTATTTT. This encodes CASSLLAGGTDTQYF. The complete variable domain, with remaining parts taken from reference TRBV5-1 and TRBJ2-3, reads KAGVTQTPRYLIKTRGQQVTLSCSPISGHRSVSWYQQTPGQGLQFLFEYFSETQRNKGNFPGRFSGRQFSNSRSEMNVSTLELGDSALYLCASSLLAGGTDTQYFGPGTRLTVL.

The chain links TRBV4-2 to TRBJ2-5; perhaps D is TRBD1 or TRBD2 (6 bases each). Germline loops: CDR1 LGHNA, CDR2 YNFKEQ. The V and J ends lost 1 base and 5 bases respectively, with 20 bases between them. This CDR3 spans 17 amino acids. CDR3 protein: CASSQVGGPSGRETQYF. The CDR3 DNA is TGTGCCAGCAGCCAAGTGGGGGGCCCCAGTGGTAGGGAGACCCAGTACTTC.

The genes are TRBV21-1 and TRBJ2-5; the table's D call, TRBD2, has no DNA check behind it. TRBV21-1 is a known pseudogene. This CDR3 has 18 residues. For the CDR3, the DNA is TGTGCCAGCAGCAACCCCAAACCAAAGCGTTGCGGAAAAGAGACCCAGTACTTC. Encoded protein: CASSNPKPKRCGKETQYF.

This CDR3 reads CASSRTSLEQFF. In DNA, the CDR3 is TGTGCCAGCAGCCGGACCAGCCTTGAGCAGTTCTTC. V usage is TRBV28 and J usage is TRBJ2-1, with D unresolved. Germline V gene lookup returns CDR1 MDHEN and CDR2 SYDVKM. V shed 6 bases and J shed 9 bases, with 12 bases lying between them. This CDR3 spans 12 amino acids. Combining the CDR3 with reference TRBV28 and TRBJ2-1 gives the whole variable domain DVKVTQSSRYLVKRTGEKVFLECVQDMDHENMFWYRQDPGLGLRLIYFSYDVKMKEKGDIPEGYSVSREKKERFSLILESASTNQTSMYLCASSRTSLEQFFGPGTRLTVL.

The CDR3 is CASSPKAPGQGAEKLFF. The CDR3 DNA follows: TGTGCCAGCTCACCTAAGGCGCCGGGACAGGGGGCGGAAAAACTGTTTTTT. This rearrangement joins TRBV18 to TRBJ1-4, with TRBD1 matching over 12 bases. The CDR3 has 17 residues. Germline V gene lookup returns CDR1 KGHSH and CDR2 LQKENI. J gave up 8 bases and V 3 bases, and 10 bases lay outside the gene matches.

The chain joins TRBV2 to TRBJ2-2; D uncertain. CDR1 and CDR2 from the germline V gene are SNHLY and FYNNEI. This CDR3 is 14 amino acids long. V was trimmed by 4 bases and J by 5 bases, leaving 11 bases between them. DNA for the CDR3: TGTGCCAGCAGTGGAAGGAGTCCGACCGGGGAGCTGTTTTTT. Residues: CASSGRSPTGELFF.

The CDR3 DNA reads as TGCAGCGTTGACCTCGGGACTGGAAACACCATATATTTT. Its translation: CSVDLGTGNTIYF. This chain connects TRBV29-1 to TRBJ1-3; D unresolved. The CDR3 totals 13 residues. CDR1 is SQVTM, CDR2 ANQGSEA, per germline. The V gene lost 3 bases and the J gene lost 2 bases, with 8 bases spanning the gap.

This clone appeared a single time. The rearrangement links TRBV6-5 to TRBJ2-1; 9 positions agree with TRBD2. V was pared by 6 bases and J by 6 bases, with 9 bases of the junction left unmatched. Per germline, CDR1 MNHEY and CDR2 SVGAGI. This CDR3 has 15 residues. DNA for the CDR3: TGTGCCAGCAGCCCCGGGACTAGCAGTTTCAATGAGCAGTTCTTC. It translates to CASSPGTSSFNEQFF.

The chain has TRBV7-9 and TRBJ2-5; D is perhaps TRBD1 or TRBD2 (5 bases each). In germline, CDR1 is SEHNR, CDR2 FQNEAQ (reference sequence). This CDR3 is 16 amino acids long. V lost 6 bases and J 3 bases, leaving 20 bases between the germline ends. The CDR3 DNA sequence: TGTGCCAGCAGTCCTCCCCCGGGAACAGGAGAAGAGACCCAGTACTTC. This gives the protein CASSPPPGTGEETQYF.

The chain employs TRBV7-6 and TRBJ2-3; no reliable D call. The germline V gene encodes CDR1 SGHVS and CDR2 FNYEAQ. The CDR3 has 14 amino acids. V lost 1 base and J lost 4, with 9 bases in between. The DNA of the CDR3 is TGTGCCAGCAGCTTAGGAGTCCGCGCAGATACGCAGTATTTT. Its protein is CASSLGVRADTQYF.

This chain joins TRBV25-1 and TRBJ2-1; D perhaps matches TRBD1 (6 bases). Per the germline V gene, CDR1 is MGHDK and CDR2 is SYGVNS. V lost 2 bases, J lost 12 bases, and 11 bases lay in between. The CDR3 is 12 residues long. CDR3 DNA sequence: TGTGCCAGCAGTGAAAGACAGGATGGGCAGTTCTTC. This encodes CASSERQDGQFF.

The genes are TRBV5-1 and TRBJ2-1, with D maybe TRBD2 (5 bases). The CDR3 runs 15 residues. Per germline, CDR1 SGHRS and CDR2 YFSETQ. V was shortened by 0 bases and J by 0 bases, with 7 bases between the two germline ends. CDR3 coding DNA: TGCGCCAGCAGCTTGGCTAGCAGCTCCTACAATGAGCAGTTCTTC. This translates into CASSLASSSYNEQFF.

For the CDR3, the DNA is TGTGCCAGCAGTGGACTAGCGGGAGTTGGATTGGAGACCCAGTACTTC. Translation: CASSGLAGVGLETQYF. The chain employs TRBV2 and TRBJ2-5; the match to TRBD2 covers 12 bases. This CDR3 comprises 16 residues. V lost 4 bases and J lost 5; bases outside the gene matches: 8. CDR1 is SNHLY and CDR2 is FYNNEI in the germline V gene.

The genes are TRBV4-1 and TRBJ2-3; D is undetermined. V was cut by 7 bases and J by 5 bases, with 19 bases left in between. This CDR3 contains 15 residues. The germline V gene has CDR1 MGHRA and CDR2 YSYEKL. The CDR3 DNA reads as TGCGCCAGCACCCATGGACCCCAGTCTCGAGATACGCAGTATTTT. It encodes CASTHGPQSRDTQYF.

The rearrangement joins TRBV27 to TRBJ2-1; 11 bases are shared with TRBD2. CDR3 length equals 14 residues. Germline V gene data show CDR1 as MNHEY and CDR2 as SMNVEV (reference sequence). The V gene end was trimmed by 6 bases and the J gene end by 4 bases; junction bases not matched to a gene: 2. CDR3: CASRGTSGYNEQFF. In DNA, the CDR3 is TGTGCCAGCAGGGGGACTAGCGGATACAATGAGCAGTTCTTC.

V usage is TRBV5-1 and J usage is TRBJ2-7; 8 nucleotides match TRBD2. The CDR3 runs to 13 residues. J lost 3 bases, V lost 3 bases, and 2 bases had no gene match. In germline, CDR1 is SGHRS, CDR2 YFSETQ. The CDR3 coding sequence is TGCGCCAGCAGCTCTCTAGCGGGCTACGAGCAGTACTTC. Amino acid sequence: CASSSLAGYEQYF.

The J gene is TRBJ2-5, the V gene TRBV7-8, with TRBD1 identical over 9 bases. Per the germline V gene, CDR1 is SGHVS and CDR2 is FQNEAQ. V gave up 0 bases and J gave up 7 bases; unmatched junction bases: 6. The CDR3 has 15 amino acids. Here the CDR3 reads CASSLATPGQGTQYF. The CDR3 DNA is TGTGCCAGCAGCTTAGCCACACCGGGACAGGGGACCCAGTACTTC.

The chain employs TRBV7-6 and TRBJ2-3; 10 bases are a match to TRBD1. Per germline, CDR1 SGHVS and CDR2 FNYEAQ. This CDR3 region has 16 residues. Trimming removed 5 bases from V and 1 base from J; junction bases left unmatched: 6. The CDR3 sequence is CASSPPGTGGTDTQYF. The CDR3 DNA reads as TGTGCCAGCAGCCCCCCCGGGACAGGGGGCACAGATACGCAGTATTTT.

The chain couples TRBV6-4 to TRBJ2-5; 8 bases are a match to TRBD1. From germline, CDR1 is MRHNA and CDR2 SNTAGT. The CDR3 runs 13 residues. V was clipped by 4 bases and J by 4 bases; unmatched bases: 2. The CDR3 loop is CASSVRGRETQYF. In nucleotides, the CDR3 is TGTGCCAGCAGTGTCAGGGGGCGAGAGACCCAGTACTTC.

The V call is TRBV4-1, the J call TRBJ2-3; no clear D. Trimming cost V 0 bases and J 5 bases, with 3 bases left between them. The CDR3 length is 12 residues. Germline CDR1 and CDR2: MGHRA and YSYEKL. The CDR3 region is CASSQEIDTQYF. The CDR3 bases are TGCGCCAGCAGCCAAGAGATAGATACGCAGTATTTT.

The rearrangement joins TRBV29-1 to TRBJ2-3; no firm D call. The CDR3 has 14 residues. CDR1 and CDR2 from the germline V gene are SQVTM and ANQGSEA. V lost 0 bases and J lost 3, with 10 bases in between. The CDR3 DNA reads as TGCAGCGTTGAAGATACTACCGGGACAGATACGCAGTATTTT. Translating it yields CSVEDTTGTDTQYF.

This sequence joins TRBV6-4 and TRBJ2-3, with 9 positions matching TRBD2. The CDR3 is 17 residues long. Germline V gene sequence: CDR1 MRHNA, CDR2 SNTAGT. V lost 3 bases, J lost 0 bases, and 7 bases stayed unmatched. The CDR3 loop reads CASSDPSGTSSTDTQYF. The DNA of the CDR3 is TGTGCCAGCAGTGATCCTAGCGGGACCTCTAGCACAGATACGCAGTATTTT.

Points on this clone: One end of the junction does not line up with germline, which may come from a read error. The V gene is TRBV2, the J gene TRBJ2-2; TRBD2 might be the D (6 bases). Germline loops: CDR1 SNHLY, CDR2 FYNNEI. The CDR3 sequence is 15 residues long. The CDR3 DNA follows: TGTGCCAGCACTGAAGGAGGGGAAGACACCGGGGAGCTGTTTTTT. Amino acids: CASTEGGEDTGELFF.

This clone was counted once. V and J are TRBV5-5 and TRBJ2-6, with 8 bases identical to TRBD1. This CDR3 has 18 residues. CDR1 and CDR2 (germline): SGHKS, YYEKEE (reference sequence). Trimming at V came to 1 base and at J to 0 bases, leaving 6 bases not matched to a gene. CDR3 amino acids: CASSLSGDRYSGANVLTF. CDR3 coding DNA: TGTGCCAGCAGCTTGTCGGGGGACAGGTACTCTGGGGCCAACGTCCTGACTTTC. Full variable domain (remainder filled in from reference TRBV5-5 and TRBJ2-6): DAGVTQSPTHLIKTRGQQVTLRCSPISGHKSVSWYQQVLGQGPQFIFQYYEKEERGRGNFPDRFSARQFPNYSSELNVNALLLGDSALYLCASSLSGDRYSGANVLTFGAGSRLTVL.

The CDR3 DNA sequence: TGTGCCAGCTCCCCCAATTACGGGGGAGAAGAGACCCAGTACTTC. Translating it yields CASSPNYGGEETQYF. V and J are TRBV18 and TRBJ2-5, with D maybe TRBD2 (6 bases). The length of the CDR3 is 15 residues. V shed 6 bases and J shed 3 bases, with 17 bases lying between them. Germline assignment: CDR1 KGHSH and CDR2 LQKENI.

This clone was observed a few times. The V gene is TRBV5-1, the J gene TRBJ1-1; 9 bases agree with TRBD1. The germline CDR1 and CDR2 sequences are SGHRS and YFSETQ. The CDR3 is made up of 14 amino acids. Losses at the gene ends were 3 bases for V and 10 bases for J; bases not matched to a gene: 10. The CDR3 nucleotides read TGCGCCAGCAGCTCGGGGACAGGGTTCGAGGGAGCTTTCTTT. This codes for CASSSGTGFEGAFF.

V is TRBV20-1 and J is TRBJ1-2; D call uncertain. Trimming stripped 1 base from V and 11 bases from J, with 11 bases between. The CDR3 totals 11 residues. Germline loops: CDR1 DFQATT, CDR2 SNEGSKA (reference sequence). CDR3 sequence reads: CSARVNRRYTF. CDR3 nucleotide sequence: TGCAGTGCTAGAGTAAATAGGAGGTACACCTTC.

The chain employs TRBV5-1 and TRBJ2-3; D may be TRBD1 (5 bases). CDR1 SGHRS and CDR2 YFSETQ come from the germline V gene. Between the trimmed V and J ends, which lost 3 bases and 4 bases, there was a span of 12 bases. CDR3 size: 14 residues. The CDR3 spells CASSWTIPPDTQYF. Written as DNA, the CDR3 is TGCGCCAGCAGCTGGACAATCCCTCCAGATACGCAGTATTTT.

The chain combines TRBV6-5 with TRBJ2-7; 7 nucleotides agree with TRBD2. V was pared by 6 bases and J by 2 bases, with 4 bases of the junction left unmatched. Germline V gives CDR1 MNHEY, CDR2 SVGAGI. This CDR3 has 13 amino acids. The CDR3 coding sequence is TGTGCCAGCAGCCGGGCGGGAGCCTACGAGCAGTACTTC. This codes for CASSRAGAYEQYF.

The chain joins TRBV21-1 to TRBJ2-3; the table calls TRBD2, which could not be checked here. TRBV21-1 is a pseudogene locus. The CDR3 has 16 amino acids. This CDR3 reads CATPATLAGSQDTQYF. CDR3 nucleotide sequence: TGTGCCACCCCGGCCACTCTAGCGGGGTCGCAGGATACGCAGTATTTT.